This is a list of T cell receptor beta chains from one sample in a study of human T cells and chemical hapten exposure. TCRdb passed the RACE reads through MiXCR, listing each CDR3 protein once. The sample includes more than 95,000 distinct CDR3 sequences, around 10% of them seen just once. The source was whole blood, collected in connection with sensitization to the hapten diphenylcyclopropenone (DPC). Receptors originate from a woman in her forties or fifties with alopecia areata. Some clones in this sample may be carry-over from other donors' samples. Both conserved end residues are part of each CDR3. A D gene is named only where the DNA matches it firmly. The size entry is marked missing in some rows and otherwise reads once, few, many or a size class.

J: TRBJ1-1; D: -; size: many; V: TRBV4-2; DNA: TGTGCCAGCAGCAACCAGGGCGACACTGAAGCTTTCTTT; CDR3: CASSNQGDTEAFF
J: TRBJ1-5; D: -; size: few; V: TRBV2; DNA: TGTGCCAGCAGGGAAGGCGTCGTTAATCAGCCCCAGCATTTT; CDR3: CASREGVVNQPQHF
J: TRBJ2-1; D: -; size: -; V: TRBV20-1; DNA: TGCAGTGCTCCAGAACTTAATGAGCAGTTCTTC; CDR3: CSAPELNEQFF
J: TRBJ1-2; D: -; size: many; V: TRBV18; DNA: TGTGCCAGCTCACTTTACAAGGATGGCTACACCTTC; CDR3: CASSLYKDGYTF
J: TRBJ1-6; D: -; size: many; V: TRBV6-5; DNA: TGTGCCAGCAATCCGGACAGAGTAAATTCACCCCTCCACTTT; CDR3: CASNPDRVNSPLHF
J: TRBJ1-2; D: TRBD1; size: many; V: TRBV11-2; DNA: TGTGCCAGCAGCCCGCCGACAGGGGGATACTATGGCTACACCTTC; CDR3: CASSPPTGGYYGYTF
J: TRBJ1-5; D: -; size: many; V: TRBV27; DNA: TGTGCCAGCGCACCCTCAAATCAGCCCCAGCATTTT; CDR3: CASAPSNQPQHF
J: TRBJ2-2; D: -; size: many; V: TRBV28; DNA: TGTGCCTCACGACCGTTCTCGAACACCGGGGAGCTGTTTTTT; CDR3: CASRPFSNTGELFF
J: TRBJ2-3; D: TRBD2; size: many; V: TRBV7-9; DNA: TGTGCCAGCAGCCCAGCGGGGACTAGCGGGGGATCAGATACGCAGTATTTT; CDR3: CASSPAGTSGGSDTQYF
J: TRBJ2-6; D: -; size: few; V: TRBV28; DNA: TGTGCCACAGCCTTAGGTGGGGCCAACGTCCTGACTTTC; CDR3: CATALGGANVLTF
J: TRBJ2-7; D: -; size: few; V: TRBV6-6; DNA: TGTGCCACCCAGGGCCCCTACGAGCAGTACTTC; CDR3: CATQGPYEQYF
J: TRBJ2-1; D: TRBD2; size: many; V: TRBV18; DNA: TGTGCCAGCTCACCGGGCGGGAGCTCCTACAATGAGCAGTTCTTC; CDR3: CASSPGGSSYNEQFF
J: TRBJ2-7; D: -; size: many; V: TRBV29-1; DNA: TGCAGCGTTGCCACCCGACGGCCCTACGAGCAGTACTTC; CDR3: CSVATRRPYEQYF
J: TRBJ2-7; D: -; size: few; V: TRBV28; DNA: TGTGCCAGCAGTGCGAGTAAACAGTACTTC; CDR3: CASSASKQYF
J: TRBJ1-6; D: -; size: few; V: TRBV7-2; DNA: TGTGCCAGCAGCTTAGCGCGACAGCGCACCCTCCACTTT; CDR3: CASSLARQRTLHF
J: TRBJ2-2; D: -; size: -; V: TRBV7-8; DNA: TGTGCCAGCAGCTTAATGAATCAGCCAACGGGGGAGCTGTTTTTT; CDR3: CASSLMNQPTGELFF
J: TRBJ2-2; D: -; size: many; V: TRBV2; DNA: TGTGCCAGTTTAGGCGCCGGGGAGCTGTTTTTT; CDR3: CASLGAGELFF
J: TRBJ1-2; D: TRBD1; size: -; V: TRBV7-2; DNA: TGTGCCAGCAGCTTTCTCCGGGACAGGGACACAGAGAACTATGGCTACACCTTC; CDR3: CASSFLRDRDTENYGYTF
J: TRBJ1-1; D: -; size: -; V: TRBV5-1; DNA: TGCGCCAGCAGCTTGAGTACGGCAGATAACACTGAAGCTTTCTTT; CDR3: CASSLSTADNTEAFF
J: TRBJ1-2; D: TRBD1; size: -; V: TRBV6-6; DNA: TGTGCCAGCAGTTACCCCCAAACCGGGACAGCTACTAACTATGGCTACACCTTC; CDR3: CASSYPQTGTATNYGYTF
J: TRBJ2-7; D: TRBD1; size: few; V: TRBV20-1; DNA: TGCAGTGCTAGGCCGGACAGGCCATCGCCGGAGCAGTACTTC; CDR3: CSARPDRPSPEQYF
J: TRBJ2-3; D: -; size: -; V: TRBV7-2; DNA: TGTGCCAGCAGCTTAGCACAGGGAAGTTTGTTGGATACGCAGTATTTT; CDR3: CASSLAQGSLLDTQYF
J: TRBJ1-4; D: TRBD1; size: many; V: TRBV15; DNA: TGTGCCACCAGCAGGGCCGGACAGGCCCATAATGAAAAACTGTTTTTT; CDR3: CATSRAGQAHNEKLFF
J: TRBJ2-7; D: TRBD1; size: -; V: TRBV5-1; DNA: TGCGCCAGCAGCTTGTATTCTCAGGGGGCGCAGTACGAGCAGTACTTC; CDR3: CASSLYSQGAQYEQYF
J: TRBJ2-1; D: -; size: many; V: TRBV27; DNA: TGTGCCAGCAGTTTATTGACGGGGGAGCAGTTCTTC; CDR3: CASSLLTGEQFF
J: TRBJ2-7; D: -; size: few; V: TRBV2; DNA: TGTGCCAGCAGTGACGAAAGACCCTACGAGCAGTACTTC; CDR3: CASSDERPYEQYF
J: TRBJ2-7; D: -; size: few; V: TRBV11-2; DNA: TGTGCCAGCACCAAAGCAGCGGAGTCGGACGAGCAGTACTTC; CDR3: CASTKAAESDEQYF
J: TRBJ1-1; D: -; size: -; V: TRBV20-1; DNA: TGCAGTGCTAGAGGTGGGGCAGAGAACACTGAAGCTTTCTTT; CDR3: CSARGGAENTEAFF
J: TRBJ1-1; D: -; size: -; V: TRBV28; DNA: TGTGCCAGCAGTGTGAGTTTCGCGAACACTGAAGCTTTCTTT; CDR3: CASSVSFANTEAFF
J: TRBJ1-5; D: -; size: many; V: TRBV19; DNA: TGTGCCAGTGCTCTAGACCGGGGGACCCAGCCCCAGCATTTT; CDR3: CASALDRGTQPQHF
J: TRBJ2-1; D: -; size: few; V: TRBV11-2; DNA: TGTGCCAGCAGTTTAGACAGGAGAAATGAGCAGTTCTTC; CDR3: CASSLDRRNEQFF
J: TRBJ1-1; D: -; size: -; V: TRBV7-2; DNA: TGTGCCAGCAGCAAGGTGGGCAACACTGAAGCTTTCTTT; CDR3: CASSKVGNTEAFF
J: TRBJ1-2; D: -; size: few; V: TRBV18; DNA: TGTGCCAGCTCACCTTCCGGGACGAAGAGTGGCTACACCTTC; CDR3: CASSPSGTKSGYTF
J: TRBJ1-2; D: TRBD1; size: -; V: TRBV5-1; DNA: TGCGCCAGCAGCTTGGGACAGGGTAATGGCTACACCTTC; CDR3: CASSLGQGNGYTF
J: TRBJ2-5; D: TRBD2; size: -; V: TRBV12-3/TRBV12-4; DNA: TGTGCCAGCAGCTCTCCGGGGGAGGGAGGAGAGACCCAGTACTTC; CDR3: CASSSPGEGGETQYF
J: TRBJ2-3; D: -; size: many; V: TRBV21-1; DNA: TGTGCCAGCAGCGATCCAGACCTCTTAAGGGATACGCAGTATTTT; CDR3: CASSDPDLLRDTQYF
J: TRBJ2-7; D: -; size: few; V: TRBV25-1; DNA: TGTGCCAGCAGTGAAAACAGGGCGCCCTACGAGCAGTACTTC; CDR3: CASSENRAPYEQYF
J: TRBJ1-1; D: -; size: few; V: TRBV2; DNA: TGTGCCAGCCAGCCACTTGAAGCTTTCTTT; CDR3: CASQPLEAFF
J: TRBJ2-1; D: TRBD2; size: many; V: TRBV18; DNA: TGTGCCAGCTCACCATTGGGGACTAAGAACAATGAGCAGTTCTTC; CDR3: CASSPLGTKNNEQFF
J: TRBJ1-1; D: -; size: few; V: TRBV3-1; DNA: TGTGCCAGCAGCCAAGGCAGAGGGGCTTTCTTT; CDR3: CASSQGRGAFF
J: TRBJ1-1; D: -; size: many; V: TRBV6-5; DNA: TGTGCCAGCAGTTACCAGGAGGCGGGGGCCACTGAAGCTTTCTTT; CDR3: CASSYQEAGATEAFF
J: TRBJ2-7; D: -; size: -; V: TRBV6-1; DNA: TGTGCCAGCAGTGAAATCAGGGTGAGGGAGCAGTACTTC; CDR3: CASSEIRVREQYF
J: TRBJ1-6; D: TRBD1; size: many; V: TRBV18; DNA: TGTGCCAGCTCAACGGACAGGGATAATTCACCCCTCCACTTT; CDR3: CASSTDRDNSPLHF
J: TRBJ1-1; D: -; size: many; V: TRBV6-6; DNA: TGTGCCAGCAGTTACTCAGAGGTGAACACTGAAGCTTTCTTT; CDR3: CASSYSEVNTEAFF
J: TRBJ2-1; D: -; size: -; V: TRBV7-9; DNA: TGTGCCAGCAGCGCCTCCCTAGTTTGGTCCTACAATGAGCAGTTCTTC; CDR3: CASSASLVWSYNEQFF
J: TRBJ2-1; D: -; size: -; V: TRBV7-6; DNA: TGTGCCAGCAGCTTAGGAGAGATATACAATGAGCAGTTCTTC; CDR3: CASSLGEIYNEQFF
J: TRBJ1-6; D: -; size: many; V: TRBV6-5; DNA: TGTGCCAGCAGTTCACGACAGGCCTCTTCACCCCTCCACTTT; CDR3: CASSSRQASSPLHF
J: TRBJ2-5; D: TRBD2; size: many; V: TRBV3-1; DNA: TGTGCCAGCAGCACCCGGACTAGTCCAGAGACCCAGTACTTC; CDR3: CASSTRTSPETQYF
J: TRBJ2-3; D: TRBD1; size: few; V: TRBV29-1; DNA: TGCAGCGTTGAAGGGTCCGGAGCTCGACAGGGCCGTCGCACAGATACGCAGTATTTT; CDR3: CSVEGSGARQGRRTDTQYF
J: TRBJ2-2; D: TRBD1; size: few; V: TRBV6-5; DNA: TGTGCCAGCAGTCGGGACAGGGCAGTCACCGGGGAGCTGTTTTTT; CDR3: CASSRDRAVTGELFF
J: TRBJ1-4; D: -; size: -; V: TRBV3-1; DNA: TGTGCCAGCAGCCAAGTGACGGGGAAACTGTTTTTT; CDR3: CASSQVTGKLFF
J: TRBJ2-1; D: TRBD2; size: -; V: TRBV2; DNA: TGTGCCAGCAGTGAAGGTCTTGCGCGGGGGGGCCGGAATGAGCAGTTCTTC; CDR3: CASSEGLARGGRNEQFF